This is a list of T cell receptor beta chains from one sample in a study of blood T cells in healthy people across ages. Each CDR3 protein gets one entry after TCRdb re-called the 5' RACE reads with MiXCR. The repertoire consists of 1,800,000 or so distinct CDR3 sequences, with roughly 43% occurring once and the leading ten covering 23%. The sequencing input was blood. These receptors were collected from a human donor in good health. Both conserved end residues are part of each CDR3. A D gene is named only where the DNA matches it firmly. Clone size is given for some rows only: seen once, a few or many times, or a class if the clone is expanded.

clone_size	v_call	j_call	d_call	cdr3_nt	cdr3_aa
NA	TRBV20-1	TRBJ2-4	NA	TGCAGTGCTAGCACCCCCCGAGGGGACAAAAACATTCAGTACTTC	CSASTPRGDKNIQYF
few	TRBV6-5	TRBJ1-2	NA	TGTGCCAGCAGTTCCACTCGGGCTGAGAGCGGTGGCAGTAACTATGGCTACACCTTC	CASSSTRAESGGSNYGYTF
NA	TRBV4-3	TRBJ2-1	TRBD2	TGCGCCAGCAGCCAAGATTACGGCGGGGGGGCCGATGAGCAGTTCTTC	CASSQDYGGGADEQFF
NA	TRBV3-1	TRBJ2-7	NA	TGTGCCAGCAGCCAGGCCATGAGGTCATCCTACGAGCAGTACTTC	CASSQAMRSSYEQYF
once	TRBV4-3	TRBJ1-1	NA	TGCGCCAGCAGCCGAGAATCAGCGGGCACGATGAACACTGAAGCTTTCTTT	CASSRESAGTMNTEAFF
NA	TRBV11-3	TRBJ1-1	NA	TGTGCCAGCAGCTTAGATTCCACAGCCCTTAACACTGAAGCTTTCTTT	CASSLDSTALNTEAFF
NA	TRBV12-3/TRBV12-4	TRBJ2-5	TRBD1	TGTGCCAGCAGTTCTCTGGGGACAGGGGACGAGACCCAGTACTTC	CASSSLGTGDETQYF
few	TRBV14	TRBJ2-5	TRBD2	TGTGCCAGCAGCCAAGAGAGGCTAGCGGGGAATTGGTACCAAGAGACCCAGTACTTC	CASSQERLAGNWYQETQYF
few	TRBV4-2	TRBJ2-1	NA	TGTGCCAGCAGCCAAGATGTAGCAAGGCAGGACAATGAGCAGTTCTTC	CASSQDVARQDNEQFF
NA	TRBV13	TRBJ2-7	TRBD2	TGTGCCAGCTCCGACCGACTAGCGGGGGACACCTACGAGCAGTACTTC	CASSDRLAGDTYEQYF